The rows below give T cell receptor beta chains drawn from one sample of a study of shared clonotypes between healthy human individuals. TCRdb's table, derived via immunoSEQ multiplex PCR, lists solely in-frame clones and lacks some. The table lists over a million clones, around four fifths of them singletons. The sample taken for sequencing was memory CD4+ T cells sorted from blood. The receptors here all came from a man aged 18 to 35 in good health. Each CDR3 is given with its conserved first and last residue. D genes are given only for firm matches. Only part of the rows carry a size: once, few, many, or a class if the clone is expanded.

clone size	V gene	J gene	CDR3 length	D gene	CDR3 protein	CDR3 DNA
NA	TRBV5-1	TRBJ1-1	14	NA	CASSFTGVNTEAFF	TGCGCCAGCAGCTTTACGGGAGTGAACACTGAAGCTTTCTTT
NA	TRBV5-1	TRBJ1-2	12	NA	CASIGEDYGYTF	TGCGCCAGCATCGGGGAAGACTATGGCTACACCTTC
once	TRBV10-1	TRBJ2-3	16	TRBD1	CASSHGQGAGADTQYF	TGCGCCAGCAGCCACGGACAGGGGGCTGGCGCAGATACGCAGTATTTT
NA	TRBV9	TRBJ2-2	15	TRBD2	CASSGGLVNTGELFF	TGTGCCAGCAGTGGCGGACTAGTCAACACCGGGGAGCTGTTTTTT
NA	TRBV6-6	TRBJ1-1	13	NA	CASSYSMVAEAFF	TGTGCCAGCAGTTACTCGATGGTTGCTGAAGCTTTCTTT
NA	TRBV2	TRBJ2-5	14	TRBD1	CASRRTGGTETQYF	TGTGCCAGCAGGCGGACAGGGGGCACCGAGACCCAGTACTTC
many	TRBV4-3	TRBJ1-1	13	NA	CASSQETGTEAFF	TGCGCCAGCAGCCAAGAAACGGGGACTGAAGCTTTCTTT
NA	TRBV28	TRBJ2-1	18	NA	CASSFYIGSRGSLNEQFF	TGTGCCAGCAGTTTTTATATTGGGAGTAGAGGTAGTCTCAATGAGCAGTTCTTC
NA	TRBV5-1	TRBJ2-7	14	NA	CASSLGSLGNEQYF	TGCGCCAGCAGCCTGGGTTCCCTCGGGAACGAGCAGTACTTC
few	TRBV6-1	TRBJ2-7	15	TRBD1	CASNPPGRGRYEQYF	TGTGCCAGCAACCCCCCGGGCAGGGGGCGCTACGAGCAGTACTTC
NA	TRBV6-5	TRBJ2-7	15	NA	CASSYSAGAPYEQYF	TGTGCTAGCAGTTACTCGGCGGGGGCCCCCTACGAGCAGTACTTC
NA	TRBV5-1	TRBJ2-7	18	NA	CASSLGGTGRLAVIEQYF	TGCGCCAGCAGCTTGGGAGGGACAGGGAGACTAGCGGTGATTGAGCAGTACTTC
NA	TRBV6-6	TRBJ2-7	16	NA	CASSSQVLGPTYEQYF	TGTGCCAGCAGTTCCCAGGTTCTTGGACCAACCTACGAGCAGTACTTC
NA	TRBV9	TRBJ1-1	14	NA	CASSVSGSFAEAFF	TGTGCCAGCAGCGTATCGGGGAGCTTCGCTGAAGCTTTCTTT
NA	TRBV27	TRBJ2-4	16	NA	CASRAESGLGKRIQYF	TGTGCCAGCAGAGCTGAATCAGGGTTGGGGAAGAGGATTCAGTACTTC
few	TRBV4-1	TRBJ1-6	16	NA	CASSQDEGGSRSPLHF	TGCGCCAGCAGCCAAGACGAGGGCGGCTCGCGCTCACCCCTCCACTTT
NA	TRBV6-1	TRBJ1-3	14	NA	CAGQQGVSGNTIYF	TGTGCCGGACAACAGGGAGTCTCTGGAAACACCATATATTTT
NA	TRBV19	TRBJ2-4	12	NA	CASSISQNIQYF	TGTGCCAGTAGTATCTCCCAAAACATTCAGTACTTC
NA	TRBV28	TRBJ1-1	14	NA	CASSLMGSGTEAFF	TGTGCCAGCAGTTTAATGGGTTCGGGCACTGAAGCTTTCTTT
NA	TRBV12-5	TRBJ2-7	17	TRBD1	CASGLVIGGGQGYEQYF	TGTGCTAGTGGTTTGGTAATAGGAGGGGGACAGGGGTACGAGCAGTACTTC
few	TRBV9	TRBJ2-2	19	TRBD2	CASSPHPGLAGYNTGELFF	TGTGCCAGCAGCCCCCACCCGGGACTAGCGGGGTATAACACCGGGGAGCTGTTTTTT
NA	TRBV7-9	TRBJ1-1	15	NA	CASSFLPRSNTEAFF	TGTGCCAGCAGCTTTCTCCCCCGATCGAACACTGAAGCTTTCTTT
few	TRBV5-1	TRBJ2-7	16	NA	CASSLGEQGRTYEQYF	TGCGCCAGCAGCTTGGGTGAGCAAGGTAGGACCTACGAGCAGTACTTC
NA	TRBV28	TRBJ1-2	13	NA	CASSPGKTRGYTF	TGTGCCAGCAGTCCTGGGAAGACTCGGGGCTACACCTTC
few	TRBV15	TRBJ2-7	19	NA	CATSSALNVRGAQSYEQYF	TGTGCCACCAGCAGTGCACTCAATGTCCGGGGGGCCCAATCCTACGAGCAGTACTTC
NA	TRBV28	TRBJ2-7	13	NA	CASSLESYYEQYF	TGTGCCAGCAGTTTGGAGAGTTACTACGAGCAGTACTTC
NA	TRBV5-1	TRBJ2-7	15	NA	CASSLAAGQISEQYF	TGCGCCAGCAGCTTGGCGGCCGGACAAATTTCCGAGCAGTACTTC
NA	TRBV6-5	TRBJ2-7	14	TRBD1	CASSYKGQGDEQYF	TGTGCCAGCAGTTACAAGGGACAGGGTGACGAGCAGTACTTC